A selection of T cell receptor beta chains follows, all from one sample in a study of shared clonotypes between healthy human individuals. Method: immunoSEQ multiplex PCR; TCRdb's copy keeps in-frame clones and lacks some. The sample contains under 350,000 clones, around 87% of which appear only once. The specimen sequenced was memory CD8+ T cells sorted from blood. The receptor source for this set is a young man in good health. CDR3s include the opening cysteine and the closing phenylalanine or tryptophan. D genes are given only for firm matches. The listing skips clone size in some rows; elsewhere it reads once, few, many or a size class.

clone_size: many; v_call: TRBV4-1; d_call: TRBD1; j_call: TRBJ1-1; cdr3_aa: CASSPRQGLNTEAFF; cdr3_nt: TGCGCCAGCAGCCCTCGACAGGGGTTGAACACTGAAGCTTTCTTT
clone_size: -; v_call: TRBV10-3; d_call: -; j_call: TRBJ2-5; cdr3_aa: CAISSQEIQETQYF; cdr3_nt: TGTGCCATCAGTTCTCAGGAGATCCAAGAGACCCAGTACTTC
clone_size: -; v_call: TRBV4-1; d_call: TRBD1; j_call: TRBJ2-7; cdr3_aa: CASSQDGTGGMGQYF; cdr3_nt: TGCGCCAGCAGCCAAGATGGGACAGGGGGAATGGGGCAGTACTTC
clone_size: few; v_call: TRBV2; d_call: TRBD2; j_call: TRBJ2-2; cdr3_aa: CASARTIAGGPTTGELFF; cdr3_nt: TGTGCCAGCGCCAGGACTATAGCGGGAGGGCCGACCACCGGGGAGCTGTTTTTT
clone_size: -; v_call: TRBV7-6; d_call: -; j_call: TRBJ2-5; cdr3_aa: CASSIQETQYF; cdr3_nt: TGTGCCAGCAGCATCCAAGAGACCCAGTACTTC
clone_size: -; v_call: TRBV18; d_call: TRBD1; j_call: TRBJ1-3; cdr3_aa: CASSPLVEGALGNTIYF; cdr3_nt: TGTGCCAGCTCACCTCTTGTGGAGGGGGCACTTGGAAACACCATATATTTT
clone_size: -; v_call: TRBV4-1; d_call: TRBD1; j_call: TRBJ1-4; cdr3_aa: CASSPRDSNEKLFF; cdr3_nt: TGCGCCAGCAGCCCGCGGGACAGCAATGAAAAACTGTTTTTT
clone_size: -; v_call: TRBV6-1; d_call: -; j_call: TRBJ1-2; cdr3_aa: CASSLQGLYGYTF; cdr3_nt: TGTGCCAGCAGTCTTCAGGGGTTATATGGCTACACCTTC
clone_size: -; v_call: TRBV9; d_call: TRBD1; j_call: TRBJ1-1; cdr3_aa: CASSVGTAFLNTEAFF; cdr3_nt: TGTGCCAGCAGCGTTGGGACAGCCTTCCTGAACACTGAAGCTTTCTTT
clone_size: -; v_call: TRBV4-3; d_call: TRBD2; j_call: TRBJ2-1; cdr3_aa: CASSHDWILAGTSSYNEQFF; cdr3_nt: TGCGCCAGCAGCCATGATTGGATACTAGCGGGCACCAGCTCCTACAATGAGCAGTTCTTC
clone_size: -; v_call: TRBV2; d_call: TRBD2; j_call: TRBJ2-7; cdr3_aa: CASSDTSGPSYEQYF; cdr3_nt: TGTGCCAGCAGTGATACTAGCGGGCCGTCCTACGAGCAGTACTTC
clone_size: -; v_call: TRBV28; d_call: -; j_call: TRBJ2-7; cdr3_aa: CASSLPGEGASYEQYF; cdr3_nt: TGTGCCAGCAGTCTCCCGGGGGAGGGGGCGTCCTACGAGCAGTACTTC
clone_size: -; v_call: TRBV7-8; d_call: TRBD1; j_call: TRBJ1-1; cdr3_aa: CASSDGQGNEAFF; cdr3_nt: TGTGCCAGCAGCGATGGACAGGGAAATGAAGCTTTCTTT
clone_size: -; v_call: TRBV19; d_call: TRBD2; j_call: TRBJ2-1; cdr3_aa: CASSAGGPNNEQFF; cdr3_nt: TGTGCCAGTAGTGCGGGAGGGCCGAACAATGAGCAGTTCTTC
clone_size: once; v_call: TRBV2; d_call: TRBD2; j_call: TRBJ2-1; cdr3_aa: CASSGSGLAYDNEQFF; cdr3_nt: TGTGCCAGCAGTGGGAGTGGACTAGCGTATGACAATGAGCAGTTCTTC
clone_size: once; v_call: TRBV29-1; d_call: -; j_call: TRBJ2-1; cdr3_aa: CSVESLSSSYNEQFF; cdr3_nt: TGCAGCGTTGAAAGTCTTTCAAGCTCCTACAATGAGCAGTTCTTC
clone_size: -; v_call: TRBV7-9; d_call: TRBD1; j_call: TRBJ1-5; cdr3_aa: CASSSNRDRANQPQHF; cdr3_nt: TGTGCCAGCAGCTCCAACCGGGACAGAGCTAATCAGCCCCAGCATTTT
clone_size: many; v_call: TRBV5-6; d_call: TRBD1; j_call: TRBJ1-6; cdr3_aa: CASSYRGTSYNSPLHF; cdr3_nt: TGTGCCAGCAGCTACAGGGGGACCTCCTATAATTCACCCCTCCACTTT
clone_size: -; v_call: TRBV6-6; d_call: -; j_call: TRBJ2-7; cdr3_aa: CASSYSSSYEQYF; cdr3_nt: TGTGCCAGCAGTTACTCCAGCTCCTACGAGCAGTACTTC
clone_size: -; v_call: TRBV15; d_call: -; j_call: TRBJ1-4; cdr3_aa: CAVGKLFF; cdr3_nt: TGTGCGGTCGGAAAACTGTTTTTT
clone_size: -; v_call: TRBV7-6; d_call: -; j_call: TRBJ2-3; cdr3_aa: CASSLGGGFTADTQYF; cdr3_nt: TGTGCCAGCAGCTTAGGGGGCGGGTTCACGGCAGATACGCAGTATTTT
clone_size: -; v_call: TRBV9; d_call: -; j_call: TRBJ2-3; cdr3_aa: CASSVEDSAADTQYF; cdr3_nt: TGTGCCAGCAGCGTAGAGGACAGTGCGGCAGATACGCAGTATTTT
clone_size: -; v_call: TRBV25-1; d_call: -; j_call: TRBJ1-1; cdr3_aa: CASSVAVNTEAFF; cdr3_nt: TGTGCCAGCAGTGTAGCCGTGAACACTGAAGCTTTCTTT
clone_size: once; v_call: TRBV7-3; d_call: -; j_call: TRBJ1-1; cdr3_aa: CASSSRRYTEAFF; cdr3_nt: TGTGCCAGCAGCTCCAGACGGTACACTGAAGCTTTCTTT
clone_size: many; v_call: TRBV5-4; d_call: TRBD2; j_call: TRBJ2-5; cdr3_aa: CASRTSGGQETQYF; cdr3_nt: TGTGCCAGCAGGACTAGCGGGGGGCAGGAGACCCAGTACTTC
clone_size: -; v_call: TRBV9; d_call: TRBD1; j_call: TRBJ2-2; cdr3_aa: CASSLTGFPGELFF; cdr3_nt: TGTGCCAGCAGCTTGACAGGGTTCCCAGGGGAGCTGTTTTTT
clone_size: -; v_call: TRBV5-1; d_call: -; j_call: TRBJ1-2; cdr3_aa: CASSLTENYGYTF; cdr3_nt: TGCGCCAGCAGCCTCACAGAGAACTATGGCTACACCTTC
clone_size: -; v_call: TRBV28; d_call: -; j_call: TRBJ2-7; cdr3_aa: CASTRGHEQYF; cdr3_nt: TGTGCCAGCACCCGTGGGCACGAGCAGTACTTC
clone_size: -; v_call: TRBV7-6; d_call: -; j_call: TRBJ2-3; cdr3_aa: CASSSGEYTDTQYF; cdr3_nt: TGTGCCAGCAGCTCTGGCGAGTACACAGATACGCAGTATTTT
clone_size: -; v_call: TRBV27; d_call: -; j_call: TRBJ1-6; cdr3_aa: CASRPFGTENSPLHF; cdr3_nt: TGTGCCAGCAGGCCATTCGGGACGGAGAATTCACCCCTCCACTTT
clone_size: few; v_call: TRBV5-1; d_call: TRBD2; j_call: TRBJ2-7; cdr3_aa: CASSWTAGGYEQYF; cdr3_nt: TGCGCCAGCAGCTGGACGGCGGGGGGATACGAGCAGTACTTC
clone_size: medium-sized; v_call: TRBV7-9; d_call: -; j_call: TRBJ1-1; cdr3_aa: CASSLVFERDTEAFF; cdr3_nt: TGTGCCAGCAGCTTAGTATTCGAGAGGGACACTGAAGCTTTCTTT
clone_size: -; v_call: TRBV27; d_call: TRBD1; j_call: TRBJ2-7; cdr3_aa: CASSRAGRTGGSYEQYF; cdr3_nt: TGTGCCAGCAGCCGTGCGGGGCGGACAGGGGGCTCCTACGAGCAGTACTTC
clone_size: -; v_call: TRBV5-1; d_call: -; j_call: TRBJ2-7; cdr3_aa: CASSLRTVFYEQYF; cdr3_nt: TGCGCCAGCAGCTTAAGGACAGTCTTCTACGAGCAGTACTTC
clone_size: once; v_call: TRBV9; d_call: TRBD1; j_call: TRBJ2-7; cdr3_aa: CASSVGQGRSYEQYF; cdr3_nt: TGTGCCAGCAGCGTGGGACAGGGCCGCTCCTACGAGCAGTACTTC
clone_size: -; v_call: TRBV30; d_call: -; j_call: TRBJ2-3; cdr3_aa: CAWSVIGWGVSTDTQYF; cdr3_nt: TGTGCCTGGAGTGTAATCGGTTGGGGGGTCAGCACAGATACGCAGTATTTT
clone_size: -; v_call: TRBV30; d_call: TRBD1; j_call: TRBJ2-7; cdr3_aa: CAWRVTGTGSSYEQYF; cdr3_nt: TGTGCCTGGAGAGTAACAGGGACAGGGTCAAGCTACGAGCAGTACTTC
clone_size: once; v_call: TRBV23-1; d_call: TRBD1; j_call: TRBJ2-1; cdr3_aa: CASGTQGASYNEQFF; cdr3_nt: TGCGCCAGCGGTACACAGGGGGCCTCCTACAATGAGCAGTTCTTC
clone_size: -; v_call: TRBV7-7; d_call: TRBD2; j_call: TRBJ2-1; cdr3_aa: CASSPSVAGDSSYNEQFF; cdr3_nt: TGTGCTAGCAGCCCATCGGTAGCGGGGGACAGCTCCTACAATGAGCAGTTCTTC
clone_size: once; v_call: TRBV10-3; d_call: -; j_call: TRBJ2-7; cdr3_aa: CATGNPPYEQYF; cdr3_nt: TGTGCCACCGGGAACCCTCCCTACGAGCAGTACTTC
clone_size: -; v_call: TRBV10-1; d_call: -; j_call: TRBJ2-7; cdr3_aa: CASSDGVGASYEQYF; cdr3_nt: TGCGCCAGCAGTGACGGAGTAGGGGCGTCCTACGAGCAGTACTTC